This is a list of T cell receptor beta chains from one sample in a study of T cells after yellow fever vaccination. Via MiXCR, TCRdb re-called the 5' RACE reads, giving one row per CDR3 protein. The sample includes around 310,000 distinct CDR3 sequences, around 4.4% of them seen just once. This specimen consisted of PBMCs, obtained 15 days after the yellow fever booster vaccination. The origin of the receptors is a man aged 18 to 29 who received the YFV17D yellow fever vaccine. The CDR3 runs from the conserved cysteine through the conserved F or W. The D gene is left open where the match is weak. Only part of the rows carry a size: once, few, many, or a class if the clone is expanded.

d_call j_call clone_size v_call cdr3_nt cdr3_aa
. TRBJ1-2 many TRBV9 TGTGCCAGCAGTCAGAGAGAGGTAGCTAACTATGGCTACACCTTC CASSQREVANYGYTF
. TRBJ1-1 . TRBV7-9 TGTGCCAGCAGCCATCCCGGACACAAGAACACTGAAGCTTTCTTT CASSHPGHKNTEAFF
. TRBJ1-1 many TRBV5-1 TGCGCCAGCAGCTTGGTTTCCGCGAACACTGAAGCTTTCTTT CASSLVSANTEAFF
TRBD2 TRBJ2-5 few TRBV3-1 TGTGCCAGCAGCCAAGCCCCCCTTAGAGCGGGGGGCGGGGAGACCCAGTACTTC CASSQAPLRAGGGETQYF
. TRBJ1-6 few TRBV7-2 TGTGCCAGCAGCCCCCCAGGCGCAGGGTCGTATTCACCCCTCCACTTT CASSPPGAGSYSPLHF
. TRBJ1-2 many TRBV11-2 TGTGCCAGCAGCTTAGGAACCGCTCACTATGGCTACACCTTC CASSLGTAHYGYTF
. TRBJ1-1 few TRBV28 TGTGCCAGCACTTTCCCAGGTGGGAGGGGGGACACTGAAGCTTTCTTT CASTFPGGRGDTEAFF
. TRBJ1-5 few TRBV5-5 TGTGCCAGCAGCCCGGTCCAAGACCCCAATCAGCCCCAGCATTTT CASSPVQDPNQPQHF
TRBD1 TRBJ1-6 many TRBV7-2 TGTGCCAGCAGCCCCAGCGCGGACAGGGTATCACCCCTCCACTTT CASSPSADRVSPLHF
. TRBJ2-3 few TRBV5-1 TGCGCCAGCAGCTTGGTATTAGCTGGTGTCGCAGATACGCAGTATTTT CASSLVLAGVADTQYF
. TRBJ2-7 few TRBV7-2 TGTGCCAGCAGCCCCGGACGGCGGGGCTACGAGCAGTACTTC CASSPGRRGYEQYF
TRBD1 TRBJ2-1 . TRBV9 TGTGCCAGCAGCGTAGTATCGACAGGGGGTGTTGAGCAGTTCTTC CASSVVSTGGVEQFF
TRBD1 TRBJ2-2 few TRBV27 TGTGCCAGCAGACAGGGGGCGGACACCGGGGAGCTGTTTTTT CASRQGADTGELFF
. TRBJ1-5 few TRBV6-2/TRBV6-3 TGTGCCAGCAGTCCCTCGTGGCGGCCTCAAACTTATCAGCCCCAGCATTTT CASSPSWRPQTYQPQHF
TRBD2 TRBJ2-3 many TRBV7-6 TGTGCCAGCAGCTTAGGAACGGGGGGGGATACGCAGTATTTT CASSLGTGGDTQYF
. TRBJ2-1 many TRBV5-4 TGTGCCAGCAGCTTCTGGGGGTCCAGCTCCTACAATGAGCAGTTCTTC CASSFWGSSSYNEQFF
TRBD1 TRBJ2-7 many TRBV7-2 TGTGCCAGCAGCCCCCTGACAGGGTTCGAGCAGTACTTC CASSPLTGFEQYF
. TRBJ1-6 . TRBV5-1 TGCGCCAGCAGCTTGGCCGGTCAGGGAGGCACACCCCTCCACTTT CASSLAGQGGTPLHF
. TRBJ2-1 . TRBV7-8 TGTGCCAGCAGCTTAGCGCGAGTTTCGCAGTTCTTC CASSLARVSQFF
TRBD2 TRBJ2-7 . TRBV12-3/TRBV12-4 TGTGCCAGCAGTTTAATTTTCCGGGGGGACTCCTACGAGCAGTACTTC CASSLIFRGDSYEQYF